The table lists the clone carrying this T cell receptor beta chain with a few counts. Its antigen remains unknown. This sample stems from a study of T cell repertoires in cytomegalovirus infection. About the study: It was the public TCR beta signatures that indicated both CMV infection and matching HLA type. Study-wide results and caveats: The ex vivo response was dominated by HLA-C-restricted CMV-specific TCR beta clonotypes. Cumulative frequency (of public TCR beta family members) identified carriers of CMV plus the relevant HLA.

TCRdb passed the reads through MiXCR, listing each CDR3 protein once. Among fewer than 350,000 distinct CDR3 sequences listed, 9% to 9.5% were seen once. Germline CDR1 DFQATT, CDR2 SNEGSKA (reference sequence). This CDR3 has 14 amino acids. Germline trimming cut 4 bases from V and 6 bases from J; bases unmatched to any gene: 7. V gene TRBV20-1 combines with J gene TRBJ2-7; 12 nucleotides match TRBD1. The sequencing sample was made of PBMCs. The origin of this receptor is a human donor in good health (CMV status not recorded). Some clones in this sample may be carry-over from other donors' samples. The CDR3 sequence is CSATFWDRGPEQYF. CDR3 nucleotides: TGCAGTGCTACCTTCTGGGACAGGGGGCCCGAGCAGTACTTC.